Below, 25 T cell receptor beta chains from the same sample are listed, as sequenced in a study of identifying expanded T cells in peripheral blood (dated by TCRdb to about 2019). The method behind the library was the immunoSEQ multiplex PCR assay. In TCRdb, the immuneACCESS table is reduced to in-frame sequences with V and J assigned. These tables do not hold every clone; where another copy was compared, an unresolved V gene accounts for under half, and the others remain unexplained. Across this sample there are roughly 100,000 clones, with around nine tenths seen only once. The ten largest clones take up approximately 3.9% of the sample. Sequenced: blood. The receptors shown here come from a person aged 18 to 75 in good health.

The chain couples TRBV7-3 to TRBJ2-1, with TRBD2 identical over 7 bases. V lost 4 bases to trimming and J lost 5 bases; unmatched junction nucleotides: 8. The CDR3 extends over 15 amino acids. Per the germline V gene, CDR1 is SGHTA and CDR2 is FQGTGA. CDR3 nucleotide sequence: TGTGCCAGCAGCTCTACCGGGACTATAGACAATGAGCAGTTCTTC. It yields the protein CASSSTGTIDNEQFF.

The CDR3 DNA reads TGTGCCAGCACCCGAAACACCGGGGAGCTGTTTTTT. The encoded protein is CASTRNTGELFF. The chain recombines TRBV11-2 with TRBJ2-2; no clear D. The CDR3 is made up of 12 amino acids. Germline-derived CDR1 and CDR2 are SGHAT and FQNNGV. Trimming removed 7 bases at V and 2 bases at J, with 5 bases between.

This clone is medium-sized in the sample. V usage is TRBV6-4 and J usage is TRBJ2-1; 13 bases match TRBD2. The V gene's germline CDR1 is MRHNA and CDR2 SNTAGT. This CDR3 has 15 amino acids. The ends lost 2 bases at V and 6 bases at J; junction bases unmatched: 1. This chain's CDR3 is CASSDTSGGANEQFF. CDR3 in DNA: TGTGCCAGCAGTGACACTAGCGGGGGGGCCAATGAGCAGTTCTTC.

The count of this clone is one. The chain combines TRBV9 with TRBJ2-1; TRBD2 matches 14 bases. The CDR3 length is 15 residues. Germline assignment: CDR1 SGDLS and CDR2 YYNGEE. With V trimmed by 4 bases and J by 6 bases, 3 bases remained unmatched. CDR3 loop: CASSLGLAGGNEQFF. CDR3 DNA: TGTGCCAGCAGCCTAGGACTAGCGGGAGGCAATGAGCAGTTCTTC.

The rearrangement joins TRBV7-2 to TRBJ2-5; 8 bases map to TRBD1. CDR1 and CDR2 from the germline V gene are SGHTA and FQGNSA. The J segment lost 4 bases and the V segment lost 5 bases, leaving 12 bases of the junction unmatched. The CDR3 runs 16 residues. The CDR3 DNA reads as TGTGCCAGCAGCCCCCGACAGGGGAGTAGGCGAGAGACCCAGTACTTC. This translates into CASSPRQGSRRETQYF.

The gene calls are TRBV21-1 and TRBJ2-7; the table's D call of TRBD2 was not tested on the DNA. TRBV21-1 is designated a pseudogene. The CDR3 covers 18 residues. The CDR3 region is CASSKALPSAPSAYEQYF. CDR3 sequence (DNA): TGTGCCAGCAGCAAAGCCCTACCCAGTGCACCTAGCGCCTACGAGCAGTACTTC.

The chain carries TRBV9 and TRBJ2-7; TRBD1 matches 10 bases. The CDR3 is 15 residues long. Germline CDR1 and CDR2: SGDLS and YYNGEE. The trim removed 4 bases at V and 6 bases at J, leaving 10 bases unmatched. The CDR3 nucleotides are TGTGCCAGCAGCTCCGGGACAGGGGAGGGCTCCGAGCAGTACTTC. Translated: CASSSGTGEGSEQYF.

The chain combines TRBV29-1 with TRBJ2-2; D perhaps matches TRBD1 (6 bases). The CDR3 is made up of 12 amino acids. Germline V gene data show CDR1 as SQVTM and CDR2 as ANQGSEA. Trimming took off 8 bases at V and 3 bases at J, with 10 bases between the two ends. The CDR3 spells CSCNRDTGELFF. The CDR3 nucleotides read TGCAGCTGTAACAGGGACACCGGGGAGCTGTTTTTT.

The rearrangement uses TRBV7-8 and TRBJ2-7; 8 nucleotides line up with TRBD2. The CDR3 extends over 17 amino acids. V trimming: 2 bases; J trimming: 2 bases; junction bases outside the gene matches: 11. CDR1 and CDR2 from the germline V gene are SGHVS and FQNEAQ. The CDR3 loop reads CASSLRRSGGKAYEQYF. The CDR3 DNA reads as TGTGCCAGCAGCTTAAGGCGCAGCGGGGGCAAAGCCTACGAGCAGTACTTC.

This clone was seen only once. This chain joins TRBV27 and TRBJ1-4, with a weak D call TRBD1 (6 bases). The CDR3 has 14 amino acids. Trimming took 8 bases from V and 7 from J, leaving 17 bases between them. Germline V gene sequence: CDR1 MNHEY, CDR2 SMNVEV (reference sequence). Written as DNA, the CDR3 is TGTGCCAGCTCGGTTTACGGGGGCAGTGAAAAACTGTTTTTT. It codes for CASSVYGGSEKLFF. The variable domain in full, with the rest retrieved from reference TRBV27 and TRBJ1-4, is EAQVTQNPRYLITVTGKKLTVTCSQNMNHEYMSWYRQDPGLGLRQIYYSMNVEVTDKGDVPEGYKVSRKEKRNFPLILESPSPNQTSLYFCASSVYGGSEKLFFGSGTQLSVL.

V and J are TRBV5-1 and TRBJ1-1; D call uncertain. CDR3 length equals 13 residues. V was trimmed by 7 bases and J by 2 bases, leaving 12 bases between them. The germline gives CDR1 SGHRS, CDR2 YFSETQ. CDR3 sequence reads: CASRPGSNTEAFF. The CDR3 bases are TGCGCCAGCCGACCGGGGTCCAACACTGAAGCTTTCTTT. The full variable domain, its missing parts supplied by reference TRBV5-1 and TRBJ1-1, is KAGVTQTPRYLIKTRGQQVTLSCSPISGHRSVSWYQQTPGQGLQFLFEYFSETQRNKGNFPGRFSGRQFSNSRSEMNVSTLELGDSALYLCASRPGSNTEAFFGQGTRLTVV.

Details on this clone: Different DNA sequences within this sample yield the same CDR3. The V gene is TRBV18, the J gene TRBJ2-3; D is ambiguous. CDR1 and CDR2 (germline): KGHSH, LQKENI. This CDR3 spans 13 amino acids. V was trimmed by 0 bases and J by 0 bases, leaving 1 base between them. The CDR3 DNA reads as TGTGCCAGCTCACCACCAAGCACAGATACGCAGTATTTT. It is translated as CASSPPSTDTQYF.

The chain combines TRBV7-6 with TRBJ2-1; D remains ambiguous. V gave up 5 bases and J gave up 5 bases, with 10 bases separating them. CDR1 is SGHVS, CDR2 FNYEAQ, per germline. The CDR3 loop spans 13 amino acids. CDR3 protein: CASSIGRNNEQFF. DNA for the CDR3: TGTGCCAGCAGCATCGGAAGGAACAATGAGCAGTTCTTC.

The J gene is TRBJ1-5, the V gene TRBV15; 9 bases are a match to TRBD1. Trimming cost V 5 bases and J 3 bases; bases outside gene matches: 2. Germline V gene data show CDR1 as LNHNV and CDR2 as YYDKDF (reference sequence). This CDR3 contains 14 residues. The CDR3 spells CATSRDRVNQPQHF. CDR3 bases: TGTGCCACCAGCCGGGACAGGGTCAATCAGCCCCAGCATTTT. The full variable domain, its missing parts supplied by reference TRBV15 and TRBJ1-5, is DAMVIQNPRYQVTQFGKPVTLSCSQTLNHNVMYWYQQKSSQAPKLLFHYYDKDFNNEADTPDNFQSRRPNTSFCFLDIRSPGLGDTAMYLCATSRDRVNQPQHFGDGTRLSIL.

The V call is TRBV30, the J call TRBJ1-1; D unresolved. Germline assignment: CDR1 GTSNPN and CDR2 SVGIG (reference sequence). This CDR3 spans 13 amino acids. The V end lost 0 bases, the J end lost 6 bases, and 11 bases lay between the germline ends. The CDR3 here is CAWSVLRIPEAFF. The CDR3 DNA sequence: TGTGCCTGGAGTGTTCTCCGAATACCTGAAGCTTTCTTT.

The gene calls are TRBV10-3 and TRBJ2-3, with D possibly TRBD1 on 5 matching bases. Deletions cut 10 bases from V and 2 bases from J, with 7 bases between. Germline CDR1 is ENHRY and CDR2 is SYGVKD. CDR3 size: 11 residues. CDR3 protein: CASRDTDTQYF. The CDR3 bases are TGTGCCAGCAGGGACACAGATACGCAGTATTTT.

The chain joins TRBV9 to TRBJ2-3; the match to TRBD1 covers 11 bases. The CDR3 length is 17 residues. Germline trimming cut 0 bases from V and 4 bases from J; bases unmatched to any gene: 7. Germline CDR1 reads SGDLS; CDR2 reads YYNGEE. Here the CDR3 DNA reads TGTGCCAGCAGCGTAGGGGTTTCGGGACAGGGGGCAGATACGCAGTATTTT. This sequence encodes CASSVGVSGQGADTQYF.

This sequence joins TRBV19 and TRBJ1-4; D unresolved. CDR3 length: 15 amino acids. The germline V gene encodes CDR1 LNHDA and CDR2 SQIVND (reference sequence). Trimming stripped 3 bases from V and 4 bases from J, with 12 bases between. CDR3 bases: TGTGCCAGTAGTATTGCGGGCAGGTATAATGAAAAACTGTTTTTT. Translation: CASSIAGRYNEKLFF.

The gene calls are TRBV10-3 and TRBJ1-1, with D uncertain. The ends were cut back, 3 bases at V and 0 bases at J, with 8 bases in the middle. Germline lookup yields CDR1 ENHRY and CDR2 SYGVKD. The CDR3 has 14 amino acids. The CDR3, as DNA: TGTGCCATCAGTGACAGGACCATGAACACTGAAGCTTTCTTT. Its protein is CAISDRTMNTEAFF.

This clone was seen a single time. This rearrangement joins TRBV4-1 to TRBJ1-2, with 7 bases fitting TRBD1. CDR1 and CDR2 from the germline V gene are MGHRA and YSYEKL. With V trimmed by 0 bases and J by 6 bases, 7 bases remained unmatched. The CDR3 loop spans 15 amino acids. The CDR3 nucleotides read TGCGCCAGCAGCCAAGAGGGCAGGGGGATCAATGGCTACACCTTC. Protein sequence: CASSQEGRGINGYTF.

The J gene is TRBJ1-6, the V gene TRBV5-6; D is unclear. This CDR3 has 15 amino acids. CDR1 and CDR2 (germline): SGHDT, YYEEEE. Trimming pared 4 bases from V and 0 bases from J, leaving 8 bases between. CDR3 loop: CASSGPSSYNSPLHF. The CDR3, as DNA: TGTGCCAGCAGCGGCCCGAGCTCCTATAATTCACCCCTCCACTTT. The full variable domain, completed using reference TRBV5-6 and TRBJ1-6, is DAGVTQSPTHLIKTRGQQVTLRCSPKSGHDTVSWYQQALGQGPQFIFQYYEEEERQRGNFPDRFSGHQFPNYSSELNVNALLLGDSALYLCASSGPSSYNSPLHFGNGTRLTVT.

This clone was observed a few times. V gene TRBV30 combines with J gene TRBJ2-2, with TRBD1 as a possible D gene (5 bases). This CDR3 is built from 15 residues. CDR1 is GTSNPN and CDR2 is SVGIG in the germline V gene (reference sequence). Trimming pared 4 bases from V and 3 bases from J, leaving 15 bases between. CDR3 region: CAWKWGRRDTGELFF. The CDR3 DNA is TGTGCCTGGAAATGGGGCAGGCGTGACACCGGGGAGCTGTTTTTT.

Only a few counts were recorded for this clone. The chain links TRBV6-5 to TRBJ1-2, with D unresolved. Trimming stripped 7 bases from V and 0 bases from J, with 9 bases between. Germline V gives CDR1 MNHEY, CDR2 SVGAGI. The CDR3 length is 13 residues. Here the CDR3 reads CASTAGTNYGYTF. In nucleotides, the CDR3 is TGTGCCAGCACGGCGGGGACTAACTATGGCTACACCTTC.

CDR3 loop: CASSEGVNIQYF. The CDR3 nucleotides are TGCGCCAGCAGTGAGGGCGTAAACATTCAGTACTTC. The rearrangement links TRBV10-1 to TRBJ2-4; D call uncertain. V was shortened by 2 bases and J by 6 bases, with 5 bases between the two germline ends. CDR1 and CDR2 from the germline V gene are WNHNN and SYGVQD (reference sequence). This CDR3 spans 12 amino acids.

This chain connects TRBV28 to TRBJ2-5, with TRBD1 as a possible D gene (5 bases). The end of the DNA aligns better with TRBJ2-7, so the J call may be wrong. CDR3 length equals 14 residues. Germline loops: CDR1 MDHEN, CDR2 SYDVKM. The CDR3 region has the DNA TGTGCCAGCAGTTTATTGGGGCCAGCCTACGAGCAGTACTTC. Its protein product is CASSLLGPAYEQYF.